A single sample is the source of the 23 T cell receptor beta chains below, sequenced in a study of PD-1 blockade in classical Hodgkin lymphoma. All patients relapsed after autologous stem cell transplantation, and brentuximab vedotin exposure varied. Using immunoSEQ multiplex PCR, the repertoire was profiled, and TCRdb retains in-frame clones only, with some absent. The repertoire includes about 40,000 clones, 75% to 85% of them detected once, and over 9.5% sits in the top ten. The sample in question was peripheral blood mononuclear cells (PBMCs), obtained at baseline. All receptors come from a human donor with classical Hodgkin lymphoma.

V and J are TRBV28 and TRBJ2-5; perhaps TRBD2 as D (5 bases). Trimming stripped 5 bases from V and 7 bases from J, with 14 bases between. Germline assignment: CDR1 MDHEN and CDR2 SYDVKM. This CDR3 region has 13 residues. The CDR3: CASSPRGRGTQYF. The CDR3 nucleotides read TGTGCCAGCAGTCCCCGGGGTCGTGGGACCCAGTACTTC. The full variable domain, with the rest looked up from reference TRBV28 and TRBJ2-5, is DVKVTQSSRYLVKRTGEKVFLECVQDMDHENMFWYRQDPGLGLRLIYFSYDVKMKEKGDIPEGYSVSREKKERFSLILESASTNQTSMYLCASSPRGRGTQYFGPGTRLLVL.

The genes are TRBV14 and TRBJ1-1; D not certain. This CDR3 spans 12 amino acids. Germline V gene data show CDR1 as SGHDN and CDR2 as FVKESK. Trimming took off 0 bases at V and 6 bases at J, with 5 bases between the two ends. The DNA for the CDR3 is TGTGCCAGCAGCCAAGATACGGCTGAAGCTTTCTTT. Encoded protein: CASSQDTAEAFF.

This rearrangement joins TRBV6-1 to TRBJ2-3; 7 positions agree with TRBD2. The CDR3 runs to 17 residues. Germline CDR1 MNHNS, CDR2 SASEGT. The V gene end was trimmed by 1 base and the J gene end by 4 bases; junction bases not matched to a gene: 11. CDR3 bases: TGTGCCAGCAGTGAAGGGGCGGGAGTGACTATGTCAGATACGCAGTATTTT. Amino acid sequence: CASSEGAGVTMSDTQYF.

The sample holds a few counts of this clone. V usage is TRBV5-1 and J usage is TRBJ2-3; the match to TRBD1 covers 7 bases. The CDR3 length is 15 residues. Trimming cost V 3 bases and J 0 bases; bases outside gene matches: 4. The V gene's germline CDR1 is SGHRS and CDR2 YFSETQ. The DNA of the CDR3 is TGCGCCAGCAGCTCCCCGGGACAGAGCACAGATACGCAGTATTTT. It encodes CASSSPGQSTDTQYF.

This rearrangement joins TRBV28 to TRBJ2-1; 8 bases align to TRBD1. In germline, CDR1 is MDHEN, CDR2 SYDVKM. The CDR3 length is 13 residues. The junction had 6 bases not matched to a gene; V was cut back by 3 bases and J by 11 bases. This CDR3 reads CASSLGGQGKQFF. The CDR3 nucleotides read TGTGCCAGCAGTTTGGGCGGACAGGGAAAGCAGTTCTTC. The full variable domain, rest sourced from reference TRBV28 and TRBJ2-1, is DVKVTQSSRYLVKRTGEKVFLECVQDMDHENMFWYRQDPGLGLRLIYFSYDVKMKEKGDIPEGYSVSREKKERFSLILESASTNQTSMYLCASSLGGQGKQFFGPGTRLTVL.

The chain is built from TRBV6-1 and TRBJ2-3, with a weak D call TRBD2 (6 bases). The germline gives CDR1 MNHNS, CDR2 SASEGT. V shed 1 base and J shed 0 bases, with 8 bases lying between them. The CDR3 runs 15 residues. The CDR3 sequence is CASSEVSGSTDTQYF. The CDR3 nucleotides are TGTGCCAGCAGTGAAGTCAGCGGGAGCACAGATACGCAGTATTTT.

In DNA form, the CDR3 reads TGCAGCGTTGGGGGCTGGGGGGGAGACACAGATACGCAGTATTTT. This gives the protein CSVGGWGGDTDTQYF. This chain connects TRBV29-1 to TRBJ2-3, with TRBD2 matching 7 bases. CDR1 SQVTM and CDR2 ANQGSEA come from the germline V gene. The CDR3 extends over 15 amino acids. The ends lost 4 bases at V and 2 bases at J; junction bases unmatched: 9.

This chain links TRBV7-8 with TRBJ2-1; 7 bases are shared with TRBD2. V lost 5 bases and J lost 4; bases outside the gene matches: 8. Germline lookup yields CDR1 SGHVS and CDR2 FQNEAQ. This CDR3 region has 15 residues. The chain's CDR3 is CASSPRERDYNEQFF. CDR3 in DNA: TGTGCCAGCAGCCCCAGGGAGCGGGATTACAATGAGCAGTTCTTC.

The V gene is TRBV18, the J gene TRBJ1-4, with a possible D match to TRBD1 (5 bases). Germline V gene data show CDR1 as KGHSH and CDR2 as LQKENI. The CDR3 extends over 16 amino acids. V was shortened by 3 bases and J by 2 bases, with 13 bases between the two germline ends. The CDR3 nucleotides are TGTGCCAGCTCACCGACGACGGGGCTCACTAATGAAAAACTGTTTTTT. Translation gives CASSPTTGLTNEKLFF.

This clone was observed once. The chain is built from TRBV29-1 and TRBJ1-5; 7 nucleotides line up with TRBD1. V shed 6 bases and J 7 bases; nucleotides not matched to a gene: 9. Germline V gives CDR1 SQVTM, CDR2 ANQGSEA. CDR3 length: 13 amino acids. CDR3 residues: CSVAQGMRQPQHF. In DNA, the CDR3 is TGCAGCGTGGCACAGGGGATGCGGCAGCCCCAGCATTTT.

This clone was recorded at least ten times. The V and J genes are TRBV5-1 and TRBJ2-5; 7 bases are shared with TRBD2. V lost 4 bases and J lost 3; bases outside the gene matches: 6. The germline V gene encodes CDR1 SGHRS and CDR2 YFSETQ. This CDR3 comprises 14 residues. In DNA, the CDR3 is TGCGCCAGCAGCCACGGTCTAGCGGAAGAGACCCAGTACTTC. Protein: CASSHGLAEETQYF.

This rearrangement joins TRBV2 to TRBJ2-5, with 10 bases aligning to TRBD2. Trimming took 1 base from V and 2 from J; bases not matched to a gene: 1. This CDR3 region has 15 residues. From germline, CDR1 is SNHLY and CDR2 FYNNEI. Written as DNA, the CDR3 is TGTGCCAGCAGTGAAGTACTAGCGGGACAAGAGACCCAGTACTTC. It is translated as CASSEVLAGQETQYF.

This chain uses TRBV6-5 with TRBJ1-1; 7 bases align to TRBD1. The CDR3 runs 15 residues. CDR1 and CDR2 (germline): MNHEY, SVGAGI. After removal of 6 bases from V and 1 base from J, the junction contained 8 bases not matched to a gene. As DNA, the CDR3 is TGTGCCAGCAGCCCCACGCGACAGGGGAACACTGAAGCTTTCTTT. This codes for CASSPTRQGNTEAFF.

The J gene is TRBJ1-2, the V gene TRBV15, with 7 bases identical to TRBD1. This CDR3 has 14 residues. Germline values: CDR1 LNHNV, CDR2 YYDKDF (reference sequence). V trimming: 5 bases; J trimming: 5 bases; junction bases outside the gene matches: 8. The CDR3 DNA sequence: TGTGCCACCAGCCTAGACAGGGCCGCTTATGGCTACACCTTC. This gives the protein CATSLDRAAYGYTF. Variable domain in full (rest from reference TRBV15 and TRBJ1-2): DAMVIQNPRYQVTQFGKPVTLSCSQTLNHNVMYWYQQKSSQAPKLLFHYYDKDFNNEADTPDNFQSRRPNTSFCFLDIRSPGLGDTAMYLCATSLDRAAYGYTFGSGTRLTVV.

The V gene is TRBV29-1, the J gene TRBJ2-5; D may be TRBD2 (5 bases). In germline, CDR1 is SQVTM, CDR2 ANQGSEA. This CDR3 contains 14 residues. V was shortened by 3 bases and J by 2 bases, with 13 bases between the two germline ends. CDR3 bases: TGCAGCGTTGATTTCCGGGGAACGCAAGAGACCCAGTACTTC. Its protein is CSVDFRGTQETQYF.

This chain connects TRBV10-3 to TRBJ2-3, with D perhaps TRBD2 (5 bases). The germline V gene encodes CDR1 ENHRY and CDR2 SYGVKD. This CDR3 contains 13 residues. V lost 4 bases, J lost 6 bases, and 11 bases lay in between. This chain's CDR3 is CAISGRTQDTQYF. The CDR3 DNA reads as TGTGCCATCAGTGGACGGACTCAGGATACGCAGTATTTT.

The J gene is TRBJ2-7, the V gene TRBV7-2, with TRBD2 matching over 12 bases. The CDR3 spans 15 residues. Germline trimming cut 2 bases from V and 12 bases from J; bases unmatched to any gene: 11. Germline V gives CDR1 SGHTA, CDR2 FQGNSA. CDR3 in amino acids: CASSLWGTTSGSSYF. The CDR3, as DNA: TGTGCCAGCAGCTTATGGGGTACGACTAGCGGGAGTTCGTACTTC.

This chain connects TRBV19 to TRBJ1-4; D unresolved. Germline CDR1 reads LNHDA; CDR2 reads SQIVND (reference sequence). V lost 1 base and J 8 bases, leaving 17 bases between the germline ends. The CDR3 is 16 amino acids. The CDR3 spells CASSIVGRSITEKLFF. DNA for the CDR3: TGTGCCAGTAGTATAGTGGGGAGATCGATTACCGAAAAACTGTTTTTT.

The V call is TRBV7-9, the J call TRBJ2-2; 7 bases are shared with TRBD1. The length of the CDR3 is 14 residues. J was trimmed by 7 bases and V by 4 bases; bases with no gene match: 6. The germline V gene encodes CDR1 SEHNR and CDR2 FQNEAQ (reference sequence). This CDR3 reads CASSSTGYGGELFF. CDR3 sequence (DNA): TGTGCCAGCAGCTCGACAGGGTATGGCGGGGAGCTGTTTTTT.

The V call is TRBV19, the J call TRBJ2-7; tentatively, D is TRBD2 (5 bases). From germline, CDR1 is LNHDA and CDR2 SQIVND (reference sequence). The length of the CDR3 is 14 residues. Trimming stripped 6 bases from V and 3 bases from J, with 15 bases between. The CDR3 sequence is CASSVRQGSYEQYF. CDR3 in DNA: TGTGCCAGTAGCGTAAGACAAGGGAGCTACGAGCAGTACTTC.

The DNA for the CDR3 is TGTGCCAGCAGGTCAGGGGGGTCCTACGAGCAGTACTTC. Protein sequence: CASRSGGSYEQYF. The chain uses TRBV6-5 and TRBJ2-7; tentative D call: TRBD1 (7 bases). CDR1 and CDR2 from the germline V gene are MNHEY and SVGAGI. Trimming stripped 6 bases from V and 1 base from J, with 10 bases between. The CDR3 sequence is 13 residues long.

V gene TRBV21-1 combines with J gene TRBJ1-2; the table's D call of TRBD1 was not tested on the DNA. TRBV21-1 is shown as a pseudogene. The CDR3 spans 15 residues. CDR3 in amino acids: CASSKFGTGGYGYTF. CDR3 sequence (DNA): TGTGCCAGCAGCAAATTTGGGACAGGGGGGTATGGCTACACCTTC.

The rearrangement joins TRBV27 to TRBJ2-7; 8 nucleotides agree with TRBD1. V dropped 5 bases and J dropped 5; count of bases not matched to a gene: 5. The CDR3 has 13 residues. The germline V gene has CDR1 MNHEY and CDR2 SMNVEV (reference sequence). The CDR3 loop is CASSQQQGDEQYF. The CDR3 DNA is TGTGCCAGCAGTCAACAACAGGGGGACGAGCAGTACTTC.